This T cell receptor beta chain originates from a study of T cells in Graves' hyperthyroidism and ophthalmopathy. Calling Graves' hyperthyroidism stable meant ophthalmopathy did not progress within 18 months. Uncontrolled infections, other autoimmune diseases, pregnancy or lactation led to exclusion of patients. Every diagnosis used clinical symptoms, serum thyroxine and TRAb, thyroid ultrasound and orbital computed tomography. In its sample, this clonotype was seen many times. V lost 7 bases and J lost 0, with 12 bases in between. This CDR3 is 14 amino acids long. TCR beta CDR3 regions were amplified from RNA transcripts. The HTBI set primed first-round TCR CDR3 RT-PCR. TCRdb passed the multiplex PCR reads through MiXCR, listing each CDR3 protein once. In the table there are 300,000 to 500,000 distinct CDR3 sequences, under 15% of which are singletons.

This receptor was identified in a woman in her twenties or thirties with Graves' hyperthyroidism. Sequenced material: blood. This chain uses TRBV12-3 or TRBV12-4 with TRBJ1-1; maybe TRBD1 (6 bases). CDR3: CASTRTALNTEAFF. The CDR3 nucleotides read TGTGCCAGCACCAGGACAGCCCTGAACACTGAAGCTTTCTTT.